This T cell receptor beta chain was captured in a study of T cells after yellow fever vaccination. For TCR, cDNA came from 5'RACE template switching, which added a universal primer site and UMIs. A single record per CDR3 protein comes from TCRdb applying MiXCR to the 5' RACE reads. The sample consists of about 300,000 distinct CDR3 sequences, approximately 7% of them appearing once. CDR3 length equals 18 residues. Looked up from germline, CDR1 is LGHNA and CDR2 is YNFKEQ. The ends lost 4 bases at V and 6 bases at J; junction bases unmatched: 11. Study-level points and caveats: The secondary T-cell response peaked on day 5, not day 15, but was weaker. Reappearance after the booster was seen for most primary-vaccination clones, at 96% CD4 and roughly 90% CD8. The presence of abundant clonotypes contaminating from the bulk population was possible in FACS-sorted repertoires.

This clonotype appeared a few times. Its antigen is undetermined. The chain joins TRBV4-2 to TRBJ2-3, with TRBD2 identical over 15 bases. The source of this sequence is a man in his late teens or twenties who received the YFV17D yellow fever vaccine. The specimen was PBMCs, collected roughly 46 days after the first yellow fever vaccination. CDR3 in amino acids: CASSPRGTSGGTQDTQYF. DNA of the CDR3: TGTGCCAGCAGCCCACGGGGGACTAGCGGGGGGACCCAGGATACGCAGTATTTT.